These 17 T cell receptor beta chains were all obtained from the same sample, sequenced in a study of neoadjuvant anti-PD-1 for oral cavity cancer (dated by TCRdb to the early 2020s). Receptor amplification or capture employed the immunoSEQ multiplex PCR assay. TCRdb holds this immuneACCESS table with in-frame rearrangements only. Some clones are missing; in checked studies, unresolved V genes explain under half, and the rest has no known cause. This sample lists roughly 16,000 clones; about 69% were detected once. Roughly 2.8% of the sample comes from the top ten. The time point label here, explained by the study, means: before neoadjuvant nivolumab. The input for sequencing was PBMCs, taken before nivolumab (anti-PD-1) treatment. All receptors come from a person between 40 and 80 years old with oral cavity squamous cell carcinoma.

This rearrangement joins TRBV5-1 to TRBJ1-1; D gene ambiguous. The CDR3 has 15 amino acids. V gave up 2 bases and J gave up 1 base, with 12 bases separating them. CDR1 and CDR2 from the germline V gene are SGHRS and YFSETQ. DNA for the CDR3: TGCGCCAGCAGCTTTGACTCCCGGGCGAACACTGAAGCTTTCTTT. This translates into CASSFDSRANTEAFF.

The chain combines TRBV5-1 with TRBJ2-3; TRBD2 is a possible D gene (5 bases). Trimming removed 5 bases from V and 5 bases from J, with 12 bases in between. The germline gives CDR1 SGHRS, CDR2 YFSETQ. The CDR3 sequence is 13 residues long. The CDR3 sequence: CASRELEGDTQYF. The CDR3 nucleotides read TGCGCCAGCAGAGAACTAGAGGGAGATACGCAGTATTTT.

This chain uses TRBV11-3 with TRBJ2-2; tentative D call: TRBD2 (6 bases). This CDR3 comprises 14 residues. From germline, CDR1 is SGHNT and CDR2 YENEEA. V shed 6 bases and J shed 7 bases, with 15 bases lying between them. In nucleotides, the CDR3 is TGTGCCAGCAGTCCCGACAACGGGGGCGGGGAGCTGTTTTTT. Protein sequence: CASSPDNGGGELFF.

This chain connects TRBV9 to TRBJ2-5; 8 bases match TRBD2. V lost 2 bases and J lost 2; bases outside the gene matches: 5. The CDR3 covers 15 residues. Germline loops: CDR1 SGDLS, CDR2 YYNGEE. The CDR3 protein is CASSVGLGGQETQYF. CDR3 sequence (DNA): TGTGCCAGCAGCGTGGGACTAGGGGGGCAAGAGACCCAGTACTTC.

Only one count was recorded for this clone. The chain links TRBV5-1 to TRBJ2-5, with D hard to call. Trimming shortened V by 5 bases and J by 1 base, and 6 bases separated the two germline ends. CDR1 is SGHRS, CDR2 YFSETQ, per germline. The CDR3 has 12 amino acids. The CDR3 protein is CASRLVQETQYF. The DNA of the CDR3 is TGCGCCAGCAGACTTGTCCAAGAGACCCAGTACTTC.

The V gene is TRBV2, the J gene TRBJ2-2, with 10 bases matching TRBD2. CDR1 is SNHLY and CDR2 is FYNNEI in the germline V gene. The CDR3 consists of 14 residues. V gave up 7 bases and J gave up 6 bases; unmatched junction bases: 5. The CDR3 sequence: CASKSSGSSGELFF. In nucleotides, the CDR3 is TGTGCCAGCAAGTCTAGCGGGAGTTCCGGGGAGCTGTTTTTT.

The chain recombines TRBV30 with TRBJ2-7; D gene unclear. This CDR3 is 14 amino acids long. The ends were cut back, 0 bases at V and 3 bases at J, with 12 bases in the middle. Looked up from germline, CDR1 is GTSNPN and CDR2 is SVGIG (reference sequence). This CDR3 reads CAWSVPGRVYEQYF. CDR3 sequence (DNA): TGTGCCTGGAGTGTACCCGGGCGCGTCTACGAGCAGTACTTC.

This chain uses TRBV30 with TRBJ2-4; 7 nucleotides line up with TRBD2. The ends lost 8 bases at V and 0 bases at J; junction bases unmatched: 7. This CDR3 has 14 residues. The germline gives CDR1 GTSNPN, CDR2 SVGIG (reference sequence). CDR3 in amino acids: CAGGGGLAKNIQYF. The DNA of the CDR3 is TGTGCCGGAGGCGGGGGACTAGCCAAAAACATTCAGTACTTC. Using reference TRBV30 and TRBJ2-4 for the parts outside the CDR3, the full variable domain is SQTIHQWPATLVQPVGSPLSLECTVEGTSNPNLYWYRQAAGRGLQLLFYSVGIGQISSEVPQNLSASRPQDRQFILSSKKLLLSDSGFYLCAGGGGLAKNIQYFGAGTRLSVL.

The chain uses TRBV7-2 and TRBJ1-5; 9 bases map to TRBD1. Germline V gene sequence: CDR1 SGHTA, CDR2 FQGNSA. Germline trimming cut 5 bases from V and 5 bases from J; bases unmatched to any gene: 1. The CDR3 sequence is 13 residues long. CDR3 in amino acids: CASSGDRDQPQHF. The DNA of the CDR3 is TGTGCCAGCAGCGGGGACAGGGATCAGCCCCAGCATTTT.

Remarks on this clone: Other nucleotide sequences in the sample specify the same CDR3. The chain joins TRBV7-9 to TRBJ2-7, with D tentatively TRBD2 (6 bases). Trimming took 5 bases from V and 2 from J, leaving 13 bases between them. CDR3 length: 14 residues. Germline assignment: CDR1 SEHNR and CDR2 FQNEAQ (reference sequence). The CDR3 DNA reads TGTGCCAGCAGCCCCAGGGACTGGACCTACGAGCAGTACTTC. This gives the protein CASSPRDWTYEQYF.

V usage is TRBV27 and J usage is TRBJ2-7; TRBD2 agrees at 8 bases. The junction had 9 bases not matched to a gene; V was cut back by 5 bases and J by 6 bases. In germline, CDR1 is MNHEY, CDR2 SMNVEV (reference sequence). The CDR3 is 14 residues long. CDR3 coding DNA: TGTGCCAGCAGTCCCGGGGGGGCCGGGAGCGAGCAGTACTTC. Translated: CASSPGGAGSEQYF.

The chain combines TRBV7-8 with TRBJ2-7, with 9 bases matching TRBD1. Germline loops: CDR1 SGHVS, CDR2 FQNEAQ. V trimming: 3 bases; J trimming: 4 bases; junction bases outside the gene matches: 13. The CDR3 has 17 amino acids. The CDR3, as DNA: TGTGCCAGCAGCTTTAGGGACAGGGAAGGAAGGGGGTACGAGCAGTACTTC. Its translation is CASSFRDREGRGYEQYF.

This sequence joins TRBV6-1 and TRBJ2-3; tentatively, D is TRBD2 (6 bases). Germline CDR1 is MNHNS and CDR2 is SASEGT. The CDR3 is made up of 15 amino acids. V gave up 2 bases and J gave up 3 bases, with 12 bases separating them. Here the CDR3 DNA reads TGTGCCAGCAGTGAATCGGTCGGGAGAACAGATACGCAGTATTTT. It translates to CASSESVGRTDTQYF.

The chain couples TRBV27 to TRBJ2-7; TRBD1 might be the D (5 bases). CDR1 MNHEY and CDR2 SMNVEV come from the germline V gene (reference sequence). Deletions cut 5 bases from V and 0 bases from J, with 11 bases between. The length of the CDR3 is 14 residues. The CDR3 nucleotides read TGTGCCAGCAGTACGCGACAGAGCTCCTACGAGCAGTACTTC. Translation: CASSTRQSSYEQYF.

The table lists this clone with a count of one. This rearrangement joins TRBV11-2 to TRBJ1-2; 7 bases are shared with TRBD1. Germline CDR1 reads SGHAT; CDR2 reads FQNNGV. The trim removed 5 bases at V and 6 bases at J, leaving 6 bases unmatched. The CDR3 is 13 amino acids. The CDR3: CASSSQQGNGYTF. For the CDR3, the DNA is TGTGCCAGCAGCAGCCAACAGGGGAATGGCTACACCTTC.

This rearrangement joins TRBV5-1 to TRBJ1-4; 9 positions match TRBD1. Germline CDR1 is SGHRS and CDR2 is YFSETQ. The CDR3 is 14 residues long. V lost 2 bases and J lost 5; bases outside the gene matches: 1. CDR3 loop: CASSFGQGNEKLFF. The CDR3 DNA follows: TGCGCCAGCAGCTTCGGACAGGGGAATGAAAAACTGTTTTTT.

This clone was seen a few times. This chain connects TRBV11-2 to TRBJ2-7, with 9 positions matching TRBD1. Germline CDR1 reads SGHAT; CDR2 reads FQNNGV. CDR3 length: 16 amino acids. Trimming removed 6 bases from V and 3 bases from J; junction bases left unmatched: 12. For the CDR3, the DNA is TGTGCCAGCAGGCGAGCGTTTACAGGGGGCGGCTACGAGCAGTACTTC. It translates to CASRRAFTGGGYEQYF.